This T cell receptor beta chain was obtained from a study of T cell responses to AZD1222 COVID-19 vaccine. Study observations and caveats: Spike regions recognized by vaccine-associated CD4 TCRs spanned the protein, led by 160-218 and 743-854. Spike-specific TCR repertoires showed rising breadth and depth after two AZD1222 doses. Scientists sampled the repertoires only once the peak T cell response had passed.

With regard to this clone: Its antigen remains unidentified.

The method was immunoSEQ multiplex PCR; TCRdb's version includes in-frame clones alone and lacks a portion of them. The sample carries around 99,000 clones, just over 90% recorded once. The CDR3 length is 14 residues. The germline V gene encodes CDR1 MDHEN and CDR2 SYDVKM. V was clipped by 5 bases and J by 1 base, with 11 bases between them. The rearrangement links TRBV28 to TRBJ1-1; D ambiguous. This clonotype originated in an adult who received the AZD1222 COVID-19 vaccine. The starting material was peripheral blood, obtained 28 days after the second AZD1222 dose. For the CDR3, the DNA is TGTGCCAGCAGTCAAATGGCAGGGAACACTGAAGCTTTCTTT. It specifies CASSQMAGNTEAFF.